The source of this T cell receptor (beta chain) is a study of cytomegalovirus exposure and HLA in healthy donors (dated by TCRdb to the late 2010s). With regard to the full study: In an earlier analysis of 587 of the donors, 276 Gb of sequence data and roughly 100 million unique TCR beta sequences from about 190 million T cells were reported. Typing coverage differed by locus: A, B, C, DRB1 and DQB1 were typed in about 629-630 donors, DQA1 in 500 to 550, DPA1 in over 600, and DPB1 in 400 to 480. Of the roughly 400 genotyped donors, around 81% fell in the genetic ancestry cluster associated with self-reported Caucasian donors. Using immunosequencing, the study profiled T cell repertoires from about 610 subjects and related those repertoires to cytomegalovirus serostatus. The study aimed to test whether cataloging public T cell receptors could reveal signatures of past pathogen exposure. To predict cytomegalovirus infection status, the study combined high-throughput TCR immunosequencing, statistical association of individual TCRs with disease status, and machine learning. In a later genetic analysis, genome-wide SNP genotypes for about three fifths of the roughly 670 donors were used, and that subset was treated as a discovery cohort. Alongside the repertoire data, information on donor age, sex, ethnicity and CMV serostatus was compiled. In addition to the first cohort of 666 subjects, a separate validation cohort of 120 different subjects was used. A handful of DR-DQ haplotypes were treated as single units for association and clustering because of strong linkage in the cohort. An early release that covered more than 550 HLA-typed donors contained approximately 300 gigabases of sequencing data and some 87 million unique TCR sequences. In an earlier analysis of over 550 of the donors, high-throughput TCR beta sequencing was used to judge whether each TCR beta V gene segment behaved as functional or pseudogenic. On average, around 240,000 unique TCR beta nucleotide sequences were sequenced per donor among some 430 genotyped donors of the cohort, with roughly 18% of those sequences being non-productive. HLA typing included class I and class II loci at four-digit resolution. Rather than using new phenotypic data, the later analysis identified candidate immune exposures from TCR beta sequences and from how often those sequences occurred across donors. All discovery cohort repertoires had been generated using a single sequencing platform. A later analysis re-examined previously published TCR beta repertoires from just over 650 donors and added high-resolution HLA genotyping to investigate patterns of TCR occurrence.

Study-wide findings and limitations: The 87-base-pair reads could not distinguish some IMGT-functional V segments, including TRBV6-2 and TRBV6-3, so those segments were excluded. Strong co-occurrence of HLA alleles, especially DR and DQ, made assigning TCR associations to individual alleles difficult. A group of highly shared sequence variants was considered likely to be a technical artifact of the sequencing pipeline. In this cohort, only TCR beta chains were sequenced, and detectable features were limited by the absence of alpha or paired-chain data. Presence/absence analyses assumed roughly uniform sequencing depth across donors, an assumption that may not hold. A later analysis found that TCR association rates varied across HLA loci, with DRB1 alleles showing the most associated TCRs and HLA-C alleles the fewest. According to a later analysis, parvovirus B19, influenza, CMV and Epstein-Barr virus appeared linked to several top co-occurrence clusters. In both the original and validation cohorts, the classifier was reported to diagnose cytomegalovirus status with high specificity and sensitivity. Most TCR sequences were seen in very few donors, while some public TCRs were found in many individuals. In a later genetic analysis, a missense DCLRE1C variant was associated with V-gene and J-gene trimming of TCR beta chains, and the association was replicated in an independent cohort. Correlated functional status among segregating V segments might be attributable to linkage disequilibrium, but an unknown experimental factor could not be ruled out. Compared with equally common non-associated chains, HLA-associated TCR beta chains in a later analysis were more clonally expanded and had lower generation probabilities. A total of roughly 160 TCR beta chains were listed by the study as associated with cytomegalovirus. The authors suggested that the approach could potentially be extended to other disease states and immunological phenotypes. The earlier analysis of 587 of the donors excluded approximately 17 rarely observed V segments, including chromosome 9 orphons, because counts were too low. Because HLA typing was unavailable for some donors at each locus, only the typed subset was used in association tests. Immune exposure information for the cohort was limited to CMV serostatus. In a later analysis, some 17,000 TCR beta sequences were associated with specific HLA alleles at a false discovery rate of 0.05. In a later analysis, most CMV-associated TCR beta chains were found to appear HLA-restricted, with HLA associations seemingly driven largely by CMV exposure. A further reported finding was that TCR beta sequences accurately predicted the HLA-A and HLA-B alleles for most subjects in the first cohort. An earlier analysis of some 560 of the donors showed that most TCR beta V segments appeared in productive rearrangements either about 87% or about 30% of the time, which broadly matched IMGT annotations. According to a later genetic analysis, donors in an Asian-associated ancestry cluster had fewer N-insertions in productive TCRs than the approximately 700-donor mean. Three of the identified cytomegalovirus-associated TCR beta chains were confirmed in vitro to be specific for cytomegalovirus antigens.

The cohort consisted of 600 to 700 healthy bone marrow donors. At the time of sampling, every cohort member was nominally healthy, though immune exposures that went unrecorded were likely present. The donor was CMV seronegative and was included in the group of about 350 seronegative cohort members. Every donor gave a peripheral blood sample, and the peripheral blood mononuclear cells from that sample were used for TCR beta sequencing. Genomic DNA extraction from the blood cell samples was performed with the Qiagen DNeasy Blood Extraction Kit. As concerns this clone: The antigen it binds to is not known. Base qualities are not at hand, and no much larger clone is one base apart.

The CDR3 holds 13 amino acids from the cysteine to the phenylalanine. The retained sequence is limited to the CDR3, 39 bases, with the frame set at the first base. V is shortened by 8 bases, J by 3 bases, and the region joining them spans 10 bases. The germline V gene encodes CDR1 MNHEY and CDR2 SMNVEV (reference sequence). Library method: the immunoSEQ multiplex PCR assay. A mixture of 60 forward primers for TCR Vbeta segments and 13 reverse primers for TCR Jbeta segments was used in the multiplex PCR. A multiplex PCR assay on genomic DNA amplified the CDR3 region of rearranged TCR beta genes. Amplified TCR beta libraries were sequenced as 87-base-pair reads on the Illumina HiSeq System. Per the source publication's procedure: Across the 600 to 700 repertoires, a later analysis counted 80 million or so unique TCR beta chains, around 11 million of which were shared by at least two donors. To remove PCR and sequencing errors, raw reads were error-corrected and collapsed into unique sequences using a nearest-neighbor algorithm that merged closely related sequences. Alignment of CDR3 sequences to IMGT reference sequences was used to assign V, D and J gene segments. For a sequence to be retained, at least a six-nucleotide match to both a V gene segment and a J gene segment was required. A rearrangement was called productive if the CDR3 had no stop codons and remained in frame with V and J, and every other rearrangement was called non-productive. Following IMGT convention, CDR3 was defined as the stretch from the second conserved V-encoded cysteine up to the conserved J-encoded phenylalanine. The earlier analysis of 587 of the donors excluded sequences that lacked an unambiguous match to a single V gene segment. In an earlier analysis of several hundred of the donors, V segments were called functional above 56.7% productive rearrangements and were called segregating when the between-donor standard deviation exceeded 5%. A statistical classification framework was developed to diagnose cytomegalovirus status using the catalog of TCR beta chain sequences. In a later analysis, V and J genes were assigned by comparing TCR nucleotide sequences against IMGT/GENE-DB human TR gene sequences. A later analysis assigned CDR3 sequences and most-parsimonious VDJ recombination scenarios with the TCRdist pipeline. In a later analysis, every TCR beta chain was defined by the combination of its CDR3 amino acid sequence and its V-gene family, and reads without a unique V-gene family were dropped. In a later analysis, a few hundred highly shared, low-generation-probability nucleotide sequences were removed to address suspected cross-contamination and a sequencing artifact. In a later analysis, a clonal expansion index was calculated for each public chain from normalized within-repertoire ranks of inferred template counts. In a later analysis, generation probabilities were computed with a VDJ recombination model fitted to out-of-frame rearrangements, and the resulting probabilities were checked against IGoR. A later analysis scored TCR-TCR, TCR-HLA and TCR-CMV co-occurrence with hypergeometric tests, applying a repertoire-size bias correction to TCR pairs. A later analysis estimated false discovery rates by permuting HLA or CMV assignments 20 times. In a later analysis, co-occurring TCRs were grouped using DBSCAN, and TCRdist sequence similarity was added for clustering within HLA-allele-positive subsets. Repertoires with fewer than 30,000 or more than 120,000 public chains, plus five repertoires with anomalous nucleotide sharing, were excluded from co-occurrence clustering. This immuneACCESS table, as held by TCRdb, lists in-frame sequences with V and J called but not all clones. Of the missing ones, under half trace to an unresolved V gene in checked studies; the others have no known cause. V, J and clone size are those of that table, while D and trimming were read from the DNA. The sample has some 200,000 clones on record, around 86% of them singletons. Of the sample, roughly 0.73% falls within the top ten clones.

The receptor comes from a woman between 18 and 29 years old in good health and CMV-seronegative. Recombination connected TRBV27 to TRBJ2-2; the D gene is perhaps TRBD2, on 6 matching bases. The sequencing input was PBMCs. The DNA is TGTGCCAGCGCCGGGAGTTACACCGGGGAGCTGTTTTTT. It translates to CASAGSYTGELFF.